This T cell receptor beta chain was captured in a study of blood T cell repertoires in COVID-19. The Seattle patients, enrolled during active infection, were followed longitudinally. The data were produced by immunoSEQ multiplex PCR, yet TCRdb's version contains in-frame clones alone and is incomplete. The table has about 140,000 clones, roughly 89% seen once. Germline CDR1 and CDR2: SGDLS and YYNGEE. Trimming cost V 2 bases and J 4 bases, with 9 bases left between them. The CDR3 loop spans 14 amino acids. The TCR comes from a young man with COVID-19, enrolled during active disease. J is TRBJ1-4 and V is TRBV9; D is possibly TRBD1 (6 bases). Source material: peripheral blood. CDR3 in amino acids: CASSVSGDNEKLFF. The CDR3 nucleotides read TGTGCCAGCAGCGTTTCAGGGGATAATGAAAAACTGTTTTTT.